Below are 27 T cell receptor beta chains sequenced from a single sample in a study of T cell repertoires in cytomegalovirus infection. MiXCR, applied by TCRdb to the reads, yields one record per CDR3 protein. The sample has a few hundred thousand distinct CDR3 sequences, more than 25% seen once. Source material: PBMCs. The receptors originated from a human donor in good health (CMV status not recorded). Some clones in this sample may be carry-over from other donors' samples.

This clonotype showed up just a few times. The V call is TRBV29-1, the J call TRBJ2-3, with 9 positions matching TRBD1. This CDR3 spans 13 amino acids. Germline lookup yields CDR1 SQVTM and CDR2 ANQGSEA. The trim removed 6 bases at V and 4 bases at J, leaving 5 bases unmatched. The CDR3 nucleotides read TGCAGCGTACCCACAGGGGGCTCAGATACGCAGTATTTT. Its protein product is CSVPTGGSDTQYF.

CDR3 DNA: TGTGCCAGCAGTCCTCGTGGTAGCGGGGCTTACAATGAGCAGTTCTTC. It yields the protein CASSPRGSGAYNEQFF. This chain connects TRBV5-3 to TRBJ2-1; 8 nucleotides agree with TRBD2. TRBV5-3 carries the ORF label, with uncertain function. This CDR3 region has 16 residues. V shed 8 bases, J shed 4 bases, and the junction held 14 bases outside the gene matches.

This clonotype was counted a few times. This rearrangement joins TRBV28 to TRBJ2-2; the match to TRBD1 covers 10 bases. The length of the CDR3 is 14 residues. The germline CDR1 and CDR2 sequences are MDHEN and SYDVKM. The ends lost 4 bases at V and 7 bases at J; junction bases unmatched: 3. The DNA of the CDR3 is TGTGCCAGCAGTTCCGGGACAGGGGTCGGGGAGCTGTTTTTT. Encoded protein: CASSSGTGVGELFF. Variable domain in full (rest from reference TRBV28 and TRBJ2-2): DVKVTQSSRYLVKRTGEKVFLECVQDMDHENMFWYRQDPGLGLRLIYFSYDVKMKEKGDIPEGYSVSREKKERFSLILESASTNQTSMYLCASSSGTGVGELFFGEGSRLTVL.

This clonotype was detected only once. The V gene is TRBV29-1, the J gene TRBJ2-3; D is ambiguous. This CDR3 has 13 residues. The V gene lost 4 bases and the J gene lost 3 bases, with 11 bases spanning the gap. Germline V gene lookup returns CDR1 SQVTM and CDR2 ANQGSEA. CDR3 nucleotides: TGCAGCGTTGCTAGATGGTTAACAGATACGCAGTATTTT. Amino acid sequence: CSVARWLTDTQYF.

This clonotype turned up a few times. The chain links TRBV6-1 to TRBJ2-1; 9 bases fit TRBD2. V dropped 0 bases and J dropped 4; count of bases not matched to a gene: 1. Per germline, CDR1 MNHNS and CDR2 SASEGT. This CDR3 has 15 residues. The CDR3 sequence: CASSEASGSYNEQFF. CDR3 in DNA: TGTGCCAGCAGTGAAGCTAGCGGGAGTTACAATGAGCAGTTCTTC.

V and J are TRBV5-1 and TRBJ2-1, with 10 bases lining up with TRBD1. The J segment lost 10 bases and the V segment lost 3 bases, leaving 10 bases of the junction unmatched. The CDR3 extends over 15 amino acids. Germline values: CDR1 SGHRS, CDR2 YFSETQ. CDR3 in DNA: TGCGCCAGCAGCTCTCTGACAGGGGGCCAGGCCGAGCAGTTCTTC. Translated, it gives CASSSLTGGQAEQFF.

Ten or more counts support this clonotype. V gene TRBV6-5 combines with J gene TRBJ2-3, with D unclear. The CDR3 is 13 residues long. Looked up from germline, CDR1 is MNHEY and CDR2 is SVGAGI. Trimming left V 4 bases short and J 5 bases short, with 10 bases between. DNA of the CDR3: TGTGCCAGCAGTTCAAAATGGCAAGATACGCAGTATTTT. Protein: CASSSKWQDTQYF.

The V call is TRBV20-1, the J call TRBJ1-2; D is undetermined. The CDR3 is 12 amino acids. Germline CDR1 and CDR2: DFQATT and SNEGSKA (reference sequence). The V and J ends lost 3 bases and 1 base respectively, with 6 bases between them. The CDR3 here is CSASFGNYGYTF. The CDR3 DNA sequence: TGCAGTGCTAGCTTCGGTAACTATGGCTACACCTTC.

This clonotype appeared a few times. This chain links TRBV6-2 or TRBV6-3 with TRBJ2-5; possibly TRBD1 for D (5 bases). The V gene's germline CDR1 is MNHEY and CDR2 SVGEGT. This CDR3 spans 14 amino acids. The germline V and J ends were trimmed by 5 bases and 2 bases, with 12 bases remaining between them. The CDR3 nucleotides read TGTGCCAGCAGTATCCGACAGACGCAAGAGACCCAGTACTTC. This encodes CASSIRQTQETQYF.

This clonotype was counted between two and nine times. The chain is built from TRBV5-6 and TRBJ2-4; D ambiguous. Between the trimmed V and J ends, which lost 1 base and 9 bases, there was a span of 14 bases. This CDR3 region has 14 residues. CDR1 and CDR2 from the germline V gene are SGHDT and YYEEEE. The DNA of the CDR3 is TGTGCCAGCAGCTTGATTAGCATCCCTCGCATTCAGTACTTC. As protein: CASSLISIPRIQYF.

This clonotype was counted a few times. The CDR3 here is CASSLKGPQTYNEQFF. CDR3 nucleotides: TGTGCCAGCAGCTTGAAGGGACCACAGACCTACAATGAGCAGTTCTTC. The V gene is TRBV7-9, the J gene TRBJ2-1; D may be TRBD1 or TRBD2 (5 bases each). Looked up from germline, CDR1 is SEHNR and CDR2 is FQNEAQ (reference sequence). CDR3 length: 16 amino acids. The V end was cut by 3 bases, the J end by 2 bases, with 14 bases between.

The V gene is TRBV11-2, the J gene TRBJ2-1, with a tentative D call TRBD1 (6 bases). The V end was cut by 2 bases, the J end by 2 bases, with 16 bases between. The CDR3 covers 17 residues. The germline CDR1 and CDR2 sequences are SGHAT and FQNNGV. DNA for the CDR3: TGTGCCAGCAGCTTAATTACAGGGTTTTTAGCCTACAATGAGCAGTTCTTC. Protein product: CASSLITGFLAYNEQFF.

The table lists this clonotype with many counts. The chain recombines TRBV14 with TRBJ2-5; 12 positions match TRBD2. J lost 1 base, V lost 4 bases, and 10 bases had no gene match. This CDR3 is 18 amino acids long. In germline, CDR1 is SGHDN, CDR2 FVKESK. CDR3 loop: CASSPWETSGSSQETQYF. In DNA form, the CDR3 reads TGTGCCAGCAGCCCCTGGGAGACTAGCGGGAGCTCCCAAGAGACCCAGTACTTC.

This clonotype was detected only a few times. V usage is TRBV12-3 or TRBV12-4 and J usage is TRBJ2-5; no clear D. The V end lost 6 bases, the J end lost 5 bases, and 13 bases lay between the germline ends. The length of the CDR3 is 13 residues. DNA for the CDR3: TGTGCCAGCAGCCTCATGGCGCGGGAGACCCAGTACTTC. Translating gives CASSLMARETQYF.

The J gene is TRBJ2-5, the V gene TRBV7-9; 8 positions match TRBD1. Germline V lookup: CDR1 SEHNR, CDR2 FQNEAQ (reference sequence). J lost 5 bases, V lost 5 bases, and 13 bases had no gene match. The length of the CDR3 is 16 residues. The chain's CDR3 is CASSHSLQGVRETQYF. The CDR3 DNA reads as TGTGCCAGCAGCCACTCCCTACAGGGGGTAAGGGAGACCCAGTACTTC.

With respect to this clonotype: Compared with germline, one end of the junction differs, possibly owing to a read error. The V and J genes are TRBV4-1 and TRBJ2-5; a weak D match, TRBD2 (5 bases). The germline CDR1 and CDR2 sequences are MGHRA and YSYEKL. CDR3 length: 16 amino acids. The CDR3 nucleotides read TGCGCCAGCAACCAAGCAGGAGGTCAGGAGAGGGAGACCCAGTACTTC. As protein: CASNQAGGQERETQYF.

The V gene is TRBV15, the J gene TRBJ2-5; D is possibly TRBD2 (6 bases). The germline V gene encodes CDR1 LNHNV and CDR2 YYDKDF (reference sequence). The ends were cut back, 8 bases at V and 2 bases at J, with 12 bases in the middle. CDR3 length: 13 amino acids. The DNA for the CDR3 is TGTGCCACCGCCCGGGAGCCTCAAGAGACCCAGTACTTC. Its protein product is CATAREPQETQYF.

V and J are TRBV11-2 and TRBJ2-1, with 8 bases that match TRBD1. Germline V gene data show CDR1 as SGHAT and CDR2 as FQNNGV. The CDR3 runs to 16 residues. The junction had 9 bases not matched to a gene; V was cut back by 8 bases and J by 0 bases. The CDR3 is CASLQNRGFSYNEQFF. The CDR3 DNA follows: TGTGCCAGCCTCCAAAACAGGGGGTTCTCCTACAATGAGCAGTTCTTC.

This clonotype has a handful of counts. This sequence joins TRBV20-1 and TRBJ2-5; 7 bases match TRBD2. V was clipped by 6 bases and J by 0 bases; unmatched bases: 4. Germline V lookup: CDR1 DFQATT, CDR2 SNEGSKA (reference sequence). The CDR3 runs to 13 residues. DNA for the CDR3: TGCAGTGCGGGAGGGGTGTACCAAGAGACCCAGTACTTC. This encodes CSAGGVYQETQYF.

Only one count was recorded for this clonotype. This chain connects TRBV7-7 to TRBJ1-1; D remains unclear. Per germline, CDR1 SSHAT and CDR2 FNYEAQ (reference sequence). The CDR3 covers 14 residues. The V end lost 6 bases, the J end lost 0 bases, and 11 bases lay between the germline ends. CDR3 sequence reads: CASRSGFMNTEAFF. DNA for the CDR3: TGTGCCAGCAGGTCAGGTTTCATGAACACTGAAGCTTTCTTT.

CDR3 in DNA: TGTGCCAGCAGTCCCGGGCGTGGTGGCAACACCGGGGAGCTGTTTTTT. Its translation: CASSPGRGGNTGELFF. The chain joins TRBV6-6 to TRBJ2-2; no clear D. Trimming removed 5 bases at V and 2 bases at J, with 15 bases between. The CDR3 has 16 residues. Germline loops: CDR1 MNHNY, CDR2 SVGAGI (reference sequence).

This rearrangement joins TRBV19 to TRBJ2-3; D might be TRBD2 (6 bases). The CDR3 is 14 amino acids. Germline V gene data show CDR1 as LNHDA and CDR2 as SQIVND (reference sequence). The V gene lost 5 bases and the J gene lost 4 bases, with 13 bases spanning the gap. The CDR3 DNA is TGTGCCAGTAGTTCCAGACGGGGGTCAGATACGCAGTATTTT. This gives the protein CASSSRRGSDTQYF.

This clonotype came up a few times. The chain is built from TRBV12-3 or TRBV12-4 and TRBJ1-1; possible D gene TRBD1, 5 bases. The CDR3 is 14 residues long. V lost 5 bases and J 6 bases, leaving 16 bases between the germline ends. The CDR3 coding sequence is TGTGCCAGCAGTCTAATTCCCGGGGCGGCTGAAGCTTTCTTT. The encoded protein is CASSLIPGAAEAFF.

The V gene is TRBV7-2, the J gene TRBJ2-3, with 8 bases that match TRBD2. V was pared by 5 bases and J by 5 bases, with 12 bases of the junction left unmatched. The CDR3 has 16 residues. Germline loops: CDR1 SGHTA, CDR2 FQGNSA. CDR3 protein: CASSPRLASRGDTQYF. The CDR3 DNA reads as TGTGCCAGCAGCCCCAGACTAGCGTCGAGAGGAGATACGCAGTATTTT.

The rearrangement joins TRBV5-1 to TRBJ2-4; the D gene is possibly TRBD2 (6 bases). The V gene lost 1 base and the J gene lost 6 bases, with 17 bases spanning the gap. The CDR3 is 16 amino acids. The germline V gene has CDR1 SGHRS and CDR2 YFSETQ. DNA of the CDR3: TGCGCCAGCAGCTTGTTAGCGGTGGGAGGAGGAAACATTCAGTACTTC. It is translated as CASSLLAVGGGNIQYF.

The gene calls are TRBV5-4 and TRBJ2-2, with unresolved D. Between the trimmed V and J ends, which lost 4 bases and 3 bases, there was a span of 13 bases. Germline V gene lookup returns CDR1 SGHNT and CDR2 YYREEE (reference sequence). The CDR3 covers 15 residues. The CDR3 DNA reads TGTGCCAGCAGCCGGATAACAGAGCACACCGGGGAGCTGTTTTTT. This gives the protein CASSRITEHTGELFF.

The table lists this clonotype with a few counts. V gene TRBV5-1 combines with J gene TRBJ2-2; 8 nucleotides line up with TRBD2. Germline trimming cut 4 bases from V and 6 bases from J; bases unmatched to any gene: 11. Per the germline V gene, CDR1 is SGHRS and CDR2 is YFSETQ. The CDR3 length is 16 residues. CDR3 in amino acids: CASSKGPSSGPGELFF. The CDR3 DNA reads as TGCGCCAGCAGCAAAGGACCTTCTAGCGGGCCCGGGGAGCTGTTTTTT. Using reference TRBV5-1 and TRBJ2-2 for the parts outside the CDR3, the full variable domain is KAGVTQTPRYLIKTRGQQVTLSCSPISGHRSVSWYQQTPGQGLQFLFEYFSETQRNKGNFPGRFSGRQFSNSRSEMNVSTLELGDSALYLCASSKGPSSGPGELFFGEGSRLTVL.